This TCR beta chain was sequenced for a study of T-cell memory formation after mild COVID-19. Study-level findings and limits: The authors left the SARS-CoV-2 specificity of second-wave clones peaking on day 37 unconfirmed. Contracting CD4+ clones were located mainly in CM and EM, and CD8+ clones in EMRA. A balance of CD4 and CD8 characterized clones contracting day 15 to 85, whereas later expanders leaned CD4+.

The V segment lost 3 bases and the J segment 5 bases; nucleotides outside the gene matches: 10. CDR3 size: 17 residues. The V gene's germline CDR1 is SEHNR and CDR2 FQNEAQ (reference sequence). In the case of this clonotype: Its specificity is unknown.

5'RACE with constant-segment primers built TCRalpha and TCRbeta cDNA libraries with UMIs. TCRdb re-derived calls from the 5' RACE reads in MiXCR, one entry per CDR3 protein. Found here are a few hundred thousand distinct CDR3 sequences, 15% to 20% of them singletons; the top ten hold over 20%. The specimen was PBMCs or a T cell subset sorted from them (not recorded which). The TCR comes from a man aged 18-30 years who had mild COVID-19 (a few samples of this study predate the infection). Cell type and time point are not known. The chain couples TRBV7-9 to TRBJ2-3; 11 positions match TRBD1. The CDR3 DNA sequence: TGTGCCAGCAGCTTCAGCCGGACAGGGGGCATGGGAGATACGCAGTATTTT. It codes for CASSFSRTGGMGDTQYF.